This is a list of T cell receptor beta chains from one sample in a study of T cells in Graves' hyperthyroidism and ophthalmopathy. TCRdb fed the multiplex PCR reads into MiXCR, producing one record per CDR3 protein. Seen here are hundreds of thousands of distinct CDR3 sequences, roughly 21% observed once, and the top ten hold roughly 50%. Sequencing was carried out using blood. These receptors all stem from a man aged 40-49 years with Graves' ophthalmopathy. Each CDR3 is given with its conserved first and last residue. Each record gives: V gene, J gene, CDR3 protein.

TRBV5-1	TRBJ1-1	CASSSAGGGNTEAFF
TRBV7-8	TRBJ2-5	CASSHRTGDYQETQYF
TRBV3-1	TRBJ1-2	CASSPTGQGSYTF
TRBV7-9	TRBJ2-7	CASSLGLGQGFHEQYF
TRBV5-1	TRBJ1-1	CASSYGTQNTEAFF
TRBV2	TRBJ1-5	CASSELRDRVQHF
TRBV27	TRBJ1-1	CASSQDRGMTEAFF
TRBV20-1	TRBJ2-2	CSARTGLGELFF
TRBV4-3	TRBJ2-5	CASSQDYQETQYF
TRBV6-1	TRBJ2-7	CASRPGTGRGYEQYF
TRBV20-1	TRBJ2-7	CSARGGGSRYEQYF
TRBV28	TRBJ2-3	CASSSIAGGSTDTQYF
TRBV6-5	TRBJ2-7	CASSYTGTSGYEQYF
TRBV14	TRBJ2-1	CASSQMASGNNEQFF
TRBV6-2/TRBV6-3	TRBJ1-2	CASSYEVDYGYTF
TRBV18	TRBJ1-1	CASSPRDRLNTEAFF
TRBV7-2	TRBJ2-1	CASSSWTGVDEQFF
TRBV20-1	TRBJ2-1	CSASSRAGGVLEQFF
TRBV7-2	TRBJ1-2	CASSLTGGDRDYGYTF
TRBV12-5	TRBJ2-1	CASGSSGMSYNEQFF
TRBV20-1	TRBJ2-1	CSASLWASGGGEQFF
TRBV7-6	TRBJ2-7	CASSLGQGMGEQYF
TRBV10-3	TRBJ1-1	CAIGVLNTEAFF
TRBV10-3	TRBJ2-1	CAISGPGTSGTGYNEQFF
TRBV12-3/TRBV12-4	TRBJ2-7	CASSSRGKTGGYEQYF
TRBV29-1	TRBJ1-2	CSVRTTDYGYTF
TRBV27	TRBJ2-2	CASSPGLAGVSGGELFF
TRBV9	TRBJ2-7	CASSYNAGPSYEQYF
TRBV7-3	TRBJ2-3	CASSSEGLATQYF
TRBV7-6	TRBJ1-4	CASSIPGTPNEKLFF
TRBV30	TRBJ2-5	CAWSRKETQYF
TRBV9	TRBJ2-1	CASSEGGGNEQFF
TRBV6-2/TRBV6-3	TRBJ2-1	CASRRGEREHYYNEQFF
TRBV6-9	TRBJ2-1	CASSSAQGSSYNEQFF
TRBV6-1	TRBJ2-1	CASTLRGHSYNEQFF
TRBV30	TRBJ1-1	CAWRGGPNTEAFF
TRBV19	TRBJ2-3	CATLGGLTDTQYF
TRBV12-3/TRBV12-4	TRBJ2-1	CASSSRGPDEQFF
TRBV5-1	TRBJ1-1	CASSLHTTGGNTEAFF
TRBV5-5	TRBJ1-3	CASSPNEFSGNTIYF
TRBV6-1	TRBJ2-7	CASRQMGQSSYEQYF